The 32 T cell receptor beta chains given below trace back to one sample, sequenced in a study of shared clonotypes between healthy human individuals. The repertoire was sequenced with immunoSEQ multiplex PCR; TCRdb's copy has only in-frame clones and lacks some. The repertoire holds a few million clones, with roughly 93% as singletons. The specimen sequenced was naive CD4+ T cells from PBMCs. Subset of the sample: CD45RA+ positively selected. These receptors were obtained from a man younger than 35 in good health. Some clones in this sample may be carry-over from other donors' samples.

This chain links TRBV5-1 with TRBJ2-1; 9 nucleotides line up with TRBD2. The CDR3 runs to 13 residues. Germline V CDR1 and CDR2: SGHRS, YFSETQ. Trimming removed 4 bases from V and 11 bases from J; junction bases left unmatched: 7. The CDR3 region has the DNA TGCGCCAGCAGCCCTGATAGCGGGAGTAAGCAGTTCTTC. Its protein product is CASSPDSGSKQFF.

J is TRBJ2-3 and V is TRBV11-2, with D tentatively TRBD1 or TRBD2 (5 bases each). In germline, CDR1 is SGHAT, CDR2 FQNNGV. V dropped 4 bases and J dropped 0 bases, with 14 bases sitting between them. The CDR3 runs to 16 residues. The CDR3 spells CASSSGAATSTDTQYF. CDR3 bases: TGTGCCAGCAGCTCCGGGGCGGCGACTAGCACAGATACGCAGTATTTT.

This chain uses TRBV4-1 with TRBJ2-3; 10 nucleotides agree with TRBD2. The V gene's germline CDR1 is MGHRA and CDR2 YSYEKL. V was clipped by 4 bases and J by 5 bases; unmatched bases: 6. The CDR3 covers 15 residues. This CDR3 is CASSPGLANRDTQYF. CDR3 in DNA: TGCGCCAGCAGCCCGGGACTAGCGAACCGAGATACGCAGTATTTT.

The chain carries TRBV28 and TRBJ2-2; possible D gene TRBD1, 5 bases. The V gene's germline CDR1 is MDHEN and CDR2 SYDVKM. This CDR3 region has 16 residues. V was pared by 3 bases and J by 3 bases, with 14 bases between. For the CDR3, the DNA is TGTGCCAGCAGTTTGTCGGCAGGGTGGGACACCGGGGAGCTGTTTTTT. Translated, it gives CASSLSAGWDTGELFF.

The DNA for the CDR3 is TGTGCCAGCAGTTTCCTGCCGACAGCGAATGAAAAACTGTTTTTT. Encoded protein: CASSFLPTANEKLFF. V and J are TRBV27 and TRBJ1-4, with D possibly being TRBD1 (5 bases). With 3 bases removed from V and 5 bases from J, the gap between germline ends came to 13 bases. The CDR3 totals 15 residues. Germline V gives CDR1 MNHEY, CDR2 SMNVEV (reference sequence).

CDR3 nucleotides: TGTGCCAGCAGCTTAGGAGGTGTTAGGGGGGCCAACGTCCTGACTTTC. It yields the protein CASSLGGVRGANVLTF. This rearrangement joins TRBV7-9 to TRBJ2-6; no reliable D call. Trimming left V 1 base short and J 4 bases short, with 11 bases between. The CDR3 length is 16 residues. Germline V gives CDR1 SEHNR, CDR2 FQNEAQ (reference sequence).

V gene TRBV18 combines with J gene TRBJ2-4; 10 positions match TRBD2. With 1 base clipped from V and 9 bases from J, the junction kept 12 bases outside the gene matches. Germline loops: CDR1 KGHSH, CDR2 LQKENI. This CDR3 has 17 amino acids. The CDR3 sequence is CASSPQAASGSGGIQYF. In DNA form, the CDR3 reads TGTGCCAGCTCACCACAGGCGGCTAGCGGGAGCGGGGGCATTCAGTACTTC.

This chain connects TRBV2 to TRBJ2-1; D is perhaps TRBD2 (5 bases). The germline CDR1 and CDR2 sequences are SNHLY and FYNNEI. Trimming left V 8 bases short and J 1 base short, with 12 bases between. There are 14 residues in the CDR3. The chain's CDR3 is CASGVARSYNEQFF. In DNA, the CDR3 is TGTGCCAGCGGCGTAGCGCGGTCCTACAATGAGCAGTTCTTC.

The V call is TRBV7-2, the J call TRBJ1-1; TRBD1 might be the D (5 bases). From germline, CDR1 is SGHTA and CDR2 FQGNSA. CDR3 length: 13 amino acids. V was pared by 1 base and J by 11 bases, with 14 bases between. The CDR3 loop reads CASSLVLRDSAFF. For the CDR3, the DNA is TGTGCCAGCAGCTTAGTATTAAGGGACTCGGCTTTCTTT. Full variable domain (rest looked up from reference TRBV7-2 and TRBJ1-1): GAGVSQSPSNKVTEKGKDVELRCDPISGHTALYWYRQSLGQGLEFLIYFQGNSAPDKSGLPSDRFSAERTGGSVSTLTIQRTQQEDSAVYLCASSLVLRDSAFFGQGTRLTVV.

V and J are TRBV19 and TRBJ2-6, with 7 bases matching TRBD1. This CDR3 has 17 residues. Germline V gene lookup returns CDR1 LNHDA and CDR2 SQIVND (reference sequence). The junction had 7 bases not matched to a gene; V was cut back by 5 bases and J by 0 bases. As DNA, the CDR3 is TGTGCCAGTAGTTCCCGGGACAGAGTCTCTGGGGCCAACGTCCTGACTTTC. As protein: CASSSRDRVSGANVLTF.

The gene calls are TRBV19 and TRBJ1-1; the D is unclear. CDR3 length: 13 residues. Germline CDR1 and CDR2: LNHDA and SQIVND (reference sequence). Trimming pared 9 bases from V and 4 bases from J, leaving 15 bases between. CDR3: CASDLAPGTEAFF. In DNA, the CDR3 is TGTGCCAGCGACTTGGCCCCTGGCACTGAAGCTTTCTTT.

The J gene is TRBJ1-1, the V gene TRBV28; tentatively, D is TRBD1 (5 bases). CDR1 and CDR2 from the germline V gene are MDHEN and SYDVKM. The CDR3 is made up of 16 amino acids. Trimming stripped 7 bases from V and 4 bases from J, with 22 bases between. As DNA, the CDR3 is TGTGCCAGCACCCGGGAGGGGCAGAGTGTGGCCACTGAAGCTTTCTTT. Protein sequence: CASTREGQSVATEAFF.

V and J are TRBV7-2 and TRBJ1-2, with no clear D. V was cut by 1 base and J by 4 bases, with 4 bases left in between. Germline CDR1 SGHTA, CDR2 FQGNSA. The CDR3 contains 12 residues. Here the CDR3 reads CASSLVFYGYTF. The CDR3 DNA follows: TGTGCCAGCAGCTTAGTTTTCTATGGCTACACCTTC.

This chain connects TRBV18 to TRBJ1-4; no reliable D call. The CDR3 runs to 16 residues. Per the germline V gene, CDR1 is KGHSH and CDR2 is LQKENI. V lost 6 bases to trimming and J lost 2 bases, with 16 bases between them. The CDR3 DNA reads TGTGCCAGCTCCCGAGGGAATGTGCTGACTAATGAAAAACTGTTTTTT. Encoded protein: CASSRGNVLTNEKLFF.

The count of this clone is one. Given the absence of the conserved phenylalanine or tryptophan at the CDR3 end, a read error is likely. The chain carries TRBV7-3 and TRBJ2-6, with a tentative D call TRBD1 (5 bases). V dropped 8 bases and J dropped 1 base, with 9 bases sitting between them. Germline V gene lookup returns CDR1 SGHTA and CDR2 FQGTGA. The CDR3 length is 14 residues. The chain's CDR3 is CASPTGSGANVLTS. The CDR3 nucleotides read TGTGCCAGCCCTACAGGTTCTGGGGCCAACGTCCTGACTTCC.

DNA for the CDR3: TGTGCCAGTAGTATAGATCTAGCGGTCAATGAGCAGTTCTTC. This sequence encodes CASSIDLAVNEQFF. The rearrangement links TRBV19 to TRBJ2-1; 7 nucleotides match TRBD2. With 0 bases clipped from V and 6 bases from J, the junction kept 2 bases outside the gene matches. This CDR3 is 14 amino acids long. Germline V gene sequence: CDR1 LNHDA, CDR2 SQIVND (reference sequence).

The chain joins TRBV6-5 to TRBJ1-5; no clear D. The CDR3 has 13 amino acids. The ends were cut back, 9 bases at V and 2 bases at J, with 11 bases in the middle. Germline assignment: CDR1 MNHEY and CDR2 SVGAGI. In DNA form, the CDR3 reads TGTGCCAGTAACACCCGGGGCAATCAGCCCCAGCATTTT. Its translation is CASNTRGNQPQHF.

This chain uses TRBV27 with TRBJ1-1; D may be TRBD1 (5 bases). Germline V gives CDR1 MNHEY, CDR2 SMNVEV (reference sequence). V was shortened by 2 bases and J by 4 bases, with 17 bases between the two germline ends. The CDR3 sequence is 16 residues long. The CDR3, as DNA: TGTGCCAGCAGTTTAGTCGGCAGGGATGGGCGCACTGAAGCTTTCTTT. Protein product: CASSLVGRDGRTEAFF.

This clone was observed a single time. The chain carries TRBV11-2 and TRBJ2-5; 8 bases are shared with TRBD2. V was pared by 5 bases and J by 4 bases, with 9 bases of the junction left unmatched. This CDR3 spans 15 amino acids. CDR1 is SGHAT, CDR2 FQNNGV, per germline. The CDR3 sequence: CASSPQSGSGETQYF. The CDR3 DNA follows: TGTGCCAGCAGCCCCCAAAGCGGGAGTGGAGAGACCCAGTACTTC. The full variable domain, rest sourced from reference TRBV11-2 and TRBJ2-5, is EAGVAQSPRYKIIEKRQSVAFWCNPISGHATLYWYQQILGQGPKLLIQFQNNGVVDDSQLPKDRFSAERLKGVDSTLKIQPAKLEDSAVYLCASSPQSGSGETQYFGPGTRLLVL.

The chain links TRBV5-1 to TRBJ1-4; the D gene is possibly TRBD1 (5 bases). Germline V gene sequence: CDR1 SGHRS, CDR2 YFSETQ. Trimming removed 3 bases from V and 3 bases from J, with 12 bases in between. This CDR3 comprises 15 residues. CDR3 amino acids: CASSWRGDPNEKLFF. Here the CDR3 DNA reads TGCGCCAGCAGCTGGAGGGGAGATCCTAATGAAAAACTGTTTTTT.

V usage is TRBV27 and J usage is TRBJ2-2; perhaps D is TRBD1 or TRBD2 (6 bases each). Germline CDR1 and CDR2: MNHEY and SMNVEV (reference sequence). Between the trimmed V and J ends, which lost 7 bases and 6 bases, there was a span of 12 bases. This CDR3 comprises 13 residues. Here the CDR3 reads CASTTRGAGELFF. In DNA, the CDR3 is TGTGCCAGCACCACAAGGGGGGCCGGGGAGCTGTTTTTT.

This clone was picked up one time. The sample holds other DNA sequences that translate to the same CDR3. The chain uses TRBV6-5 and TRBJ2-7; 7 nucleotides line up with TRBD2. Germline trimming cut 7 bases from V and 4 bases from J; bases unmatched to any gene: 1. Germline lookup yields CDR1 MNHEY and CDR2 SVGAGI. CDR3 length: 11 amino acids. CDR3 sequence reads: CASTSGYEQYF. In DNA, the CDR3 is TGTGCCAGCACTAGCGGTTACGAGCAGTACTTC.

The J gene is TRBJ2-7, the V gene TRBV14; D perhaps matches TRBD1 (6 bases). The CDR3 sequence is 17 residues long. Germline V CDR1 and CDR2: SGHDN, FVKESK. V was trimmed by 4 bases and J by 4 bases, leaving 23 bases between them. The CDR3 DNA is TGTGCCAGCAGCCCGATGAGAGGGGGTCGACAGCTATACGAGCAGTACTTC. This encodes CASSPMRGGRQLYEQYF.

This chain connects TRBV7-2 to TRBJ1-1; no reliable D call. Germline V CDR1 and CDR2: SGHTA, FQGNSA. The CDR3 has 14 residues. V shed 1 base and J shed 3 bases, with 9 bases lying between them. The CDR3 sequence: CASSLVNTYTEAFF. The CDR3 region has the DNA TGTGCCAGCAGCTTAGTTAACACCTACACTGAAGCTTTCTTT.

This clone was picked up a small number of times. This chain connects TRBV7-9 to TRBJ1-1, with 9 bases matching TRBD1. Per germline, CDR1 SEHNR and CDR2 FQNEAQ (reference sequence). V trimming: 5 bases; J trimming: 5 bases; junction bases outside the gene matches: 3. The CDR3 length is 13 residues. The CDR3 region is CASSRQGETEAFF. The CDR3 nucleotides are TGTGCCAGCAGCCGACAGGGGGAAACTGAAGCTTTCTTT. Using reference TRBV7-9 and TRBJ1-1 for the parts outside the CDR3, the full variable domain is DTGVSQNPRHKITKRGQNVTFRCDPISEHNRLYWYRQTLGQGPEFLTYFQNEAQLEKSRLLSDRFSAERPKGSFSTLEIQRTEQGDSAMYLCASSRQGETEAFFGQGTRLTVV.

Here the CDR3 reads CASSPRWTGVRNEQFF. For the CDR3, the DNA is TGTGCCAGCAGCCCGCGTTGGACAGGGGTTAGGAATGAGCAGTTCTTC. The chain couples TRBV11-3 to TRBJ2-1, with 9 bases that match TRBD1. The germline V gene encodes CDR1 SGHNT and CDR2 YENEEA. The V gene end was trimmed by 5 bases and the J gene end by 7 bases; junction bases not matched to a gene: 12. The CDR3 has 16 residues.

This clone was counted a single time. This chain uses TRBV28 with TRBJ1-5; tentatively, D is TRBD1 (5 bases). The CDR3 runs 15 residues. The V end was cut by 3 bases, the J end by 7 bases, with 16 bases between. Germline V gives CDR1 MDHEN, CDR2 SYDVKM. The CDR3 spells CASSLGGQGMQPQHF. The CDR3 DNA reads as TGTGCCAGCAGTTTGGGCGGGCAGGGAATGCAGCCCCAGCATTTT.

This chain uses TRBV28 with TRBJ2-7; tentative D call: TRBD1 (6 bases). The V end lost 6 bases, the J end lost 3 bases, and 15 bases lay between the germline ends. This CDR3 spans 14 amino acids. Germline assignment: CDR1 MDHEN and CDR2 SYDVKM. CDR3 loop: CASSQLGTNYEQYF. In DNA, the CDR3 is TGTGCCAGCAGCCAACTCGGGACAAACTACGAGCAGTACTTC.

The V gene is TRBV6-6, the J gene TRBJ1-3; 8 nucleotides match TRBD1. The CDR3 runs 16 residues. In germline, CDR1 is MNHNY, CDR2 SVGAGI (reference sequence). J gave up 1 base and V 6 bases, and 8 bases lay outside the gene matches. Written as DNA, the CDR3 is TGTGCCAGCAGCTTCGACAGGGGATTGTCTGGAAACACCATATATTTT. It translates to CASSFDRGLSGNTIYF.

This clone showed up just once. The CDR3 here is CASSLRLAGGSDEQFF. DNA for the CDR3: TGTGCCAGCAGTTTAAGACTAGCGGGAGGGTCGGATGAGCAGTTCTTC. The chain recombines TRBV28 with TRBJ2-1, with 14 bases lining up with TRBD2. Germline CDR1 MDHEN, CDR2 SYDVKM. CDR3 length equals 16 residues. V lost 2 bases, J lost 8 bases, and 5 bases stayed unmatched.

The chain links TRBV5-6 to TRBJ2-7; the D is unclear. V lost 0 bases and J lost 6, with 13 bases in between. This CDR3 is 14 amino acids long. From germline, CDR1 is SGHDT and CDR2 YYEEEE. CDR3 loop: CASSLELGYREQYF. Here the CDR3 DNA reads TGTGCCAGCAGCTTGGAGCTTGGTTACCGCGAGCAGTACTTC.

The rearrangement joins TRBV18 to TRBJ1-2, with D uncertain. Per the germline V gene, CDR1 is KGHSH and CDR2 is LQKENI. V shed 2 bases and J shed 8 bases, with 12 bases lying between them. The CDR3 has 13 amino acids. CDR3 sequence reads: CASSPADSGGYTF. CDR3 nucleotide sequence: TGTGCCAGCTCACCAGCCGATTCGGGCGGCTACACCTTC.